The 9 T cell receptor beta chains listed next were all sequenced from one sample in a study of Ad26.COV2.S vaccination and SARS-CoV-2 variants. Treatment given: roughly 19 received Ad26.COV2.S at low or high dose, single or two shots; 5 received placebo; per-sample allocation not given. The investigators took samples on day 63 after the first vaccine or placebo injection. The data were produced by immunoSEQ multiplex PCR, yet TCRdb's version contains in-frame clones alone and is incomplete. This sample has some 340,000 clones; roughly 86% occur once, and the top ten carry more than 1.5%. Sequences were derived from peripheral blood, sampled in a trial of Ad26.COV2.S vaccine versus placebo. The receptor set was obtained from a person aged 18-65 years who received the Ad26.COV2.S COVID-19 vaccine or a placebo.

In its sample, this clone was seen a few times. V and J are TRBV11-2 and TRBJ2-1; perhaps D is TRBD1 or TRBD2 (5 bases each). The CDR3 consists of 16 residues. Trimming took off 1 base at V and 2 bases at J, with 12 bases between the two ends. In germline, CDR1 is SGHAT, CDR2 FQNNGV. In DNA, the CDR3 is TGTGCCAGCAGCTTAGGTGGGCTGGGGGCCTACAATGAGCAGTTCTTC. This encodes CASSLGGLGAYNEQFF.

CDR3 DNA sequence: TGTGCCAGTAGTATTACCTTGAACACTGAAGCTTTCTTT. Its protein is CASSITLNTEAFF. The chain has TRBV19 and TRBJ1-1; D is unresolved. This CDR3 is built from 13 residues. Germline V gene data show CDR1 as LNHDA and CDR2 as SQIVND (reference sequence). With 3 bases removed from V and 0 bases from J, the gap between germline ends came to 5 bases.

V gene TRBV7-2 combines with J gene TRBJ1-2, with 10 bases identical to TRBD1. The CDR3 covers 14 residues. Germline V lookup: CDR1 SGHTA, CDR2 FQGNSA. Trimming cost V 5 bases and J 8 bases; bases outside gene matches: 8. Written as DNA, the CDR3 is TGTGCCAGCAGCCCCCGGACAGGGGGGATAGGCTACACCTTC. Protein product: CASSPRTGGIGYTF.

The chain has TRBV5-4 and TRBJ2-3; D call uncertain. This CDR3 comprises 15 residues. Trimming took 3 bases from V and 0 from J, leaving 11 bases between them. Germline V lookup: CDR1 SGHNT, CDR2 YYREEE (reference sequence). The DNA for the CDR3 is TGTGCCAGCAGCTACCTAGGAGCTAGCACAGATACGCAGTATTTT. This translates into CASSYLGASTDTQYF.

In DNA form, the CDR3 reads TGCGCCAGCAGCCCCGGCACTCACGGGATCACAGATACGCAGTATTTT. It is translated as CASSPGTHGITDTQYF. The genes are TRBV5-1 and TRBJ2-3; D might be TRBD2 (5 bases). CDR3 length equals 16 residues. Trimming stripped 4 bases from V and 2 bases from J, with 17 bases between. The germline CDR1 and CDR2 sequences are SGHRS and YFSETQ.

The CDR3 bases are TGTGCCAGCAGTTTTAGGGGGGGCGGGGAGCTGTTTTTT. This codes for CASSFRGGGELFF. This chain links TRBV12-3 or TRBV12-4 with TRBJ2-2, with TRBD2 as a possible D gene (7 bases). V dropped 3 bases and J dropped 7 bases, with 9 bases sitting between them. The CDR3 totals 13 residues.

About this clone itself: One junction end disagrees with the germline gene, perhaps due to a read error. The gene calls are TRBV7-9 and TRBJ1-6; no clear D gene. The germline gives CDR1 SEHNR, CDR2 FQNEAQ (reference sequence). The CDR3 has 14 amino acids. CDR3 protein: CASSSRAYNSPLHF. The DNA of the CDR3 is TGTGCCAGCAGCTCCCGGGCCTACAATTCACCCCTCCACTTT.

This chain uses TRBV5-4 with TRBJ2-7; either TRBD1 or TRBD2 may fit D (5 bases each). Germline V CDR1 and CDR2: SGHNT, YYREEE (reference sequence). The V end lost 9 bases, the J end lost 3 bases, and 22 bases lay between the germline ends. The length of the CDR3 is 15 residues. CDR3 DNA sequence: TGTGCCACCCAAACACAACCGGGACGGAACTACGAGCAGTACTTC. It yields the protein CATQTQPGRNYEQYF. The variable domain in full, completed from reference TRBV5-4 and TRBJ2-7, reads ETGVTQSPTHLIKTRGQQVTLRCSSQSGHNTVSWYQQALGQGPQFIFQYYREEENGRGNFPPRFSGLQFPNYSSELNVNALELDDSALYLCATQTQPGRNYEQYFGPGTRLTVT.

V and J are TRBV9 and TRBJ1-5, with D uncertain. The ends were cut back, 3 bases at V and 0 bases at J, with 7 bases in the middle. This CDR3 is built from 14 residues. Per germline, CDR1 SGDLS and CDR2 YYNGEE. CDR3 region: CASSAHSSNQPQHF. The CDR3 bases are TGTGCCAGCAGCGCCCACAGTAGCAATCAGCCCCAGCATTTT.